This is a list of T cell receptor beta chains from one sample in a study of regulatory T cells in long-lasting Graves disease. TCRdb called the multiplex PCR reads again in MiXCR, with one record for every CDR3 protein. The sample records around 450,000 distinct CDR3 sequences, just under 15% being singletons. The sample was also linked to a second study, of T cells in Graves' hyperthyroidism and ophthalmopathy.

Here the sequenced sample was peripheral blood mononuclear cells (PBMCs), taken at new diagnosis, from a patient treated with antithyroid drugs. These receptors all come from a woman aged 25-40 years with Graves disease. Each CDR3 is given with its conserved first and last residue. Only some rows state a clone size, as once, few, many or a class for expanded clones.

j_gene: TRBJ1-2; abundance: many; v_gene: TRBV6-2/TRBV6-3; CDR3aa: CASSPGPTYGYTF
j_gene: TRBJ2-7; abundance: many; v_gene: TRBV10-1; CDR3aa: CASSDLVGTGKNEQYF
j_gene: TRBJ2-7; abundance: many; v_gene: TRBV28; CDR3aa: CASSPGTSGRAKQYF
j_gene: TRBJ2-1; abundance: many; v_gene: TRBV12-3/TRBV12-4; CDR3aa: CASSLSSSSELGGDEQFF
j_gene: TRBJ1-1; abundance: many; v_gene: TRBV5-6; CDR3aa: CASSLFSPEMNTEAFF
j_gene: TRBJ2-5; abundance: -; v_gene: TRBV20-1; CDR3aa: CSASDPGLAGVETQYF
j_gene: TRBJ2-5; abundance: many; v_gene: TRBV2; CDR3aa: CASAGTEETQYF
j_gene: TRBJ2-7; abundance: many; v_gene: TRBV6-2/TRBV6-3; CDR3aa: CASSQTGDYYEQYF
j_gene: TRBJ2-7; abundance: few; v_gene: TRBV6-9; CDR3aa: CASSYSVAGAPYEQYF
j_gene: TRBJ2-1; abundance: -; v_gene: TRBV12-3/TRBV12-4; CDR3aa: CASSRSSLALSLLSYEQFF
j_gene: TRBJ2-7; abundance: -; v_gene: TRBV27; CDR3aa: CASSSQRNPDEQYF
j_gene: TRBJ1-5; abundance: many; v_gene: TRBV15; CDR3aa: CATSSNRVSNQPQHF
j_gene: TRBJ2-5; abundance: -; v_gene: TRBV20-1; CDR3aa: CSARQIETQYF
j_gene: TRBJ2-1; abundance: -; v_gene: TRBV6-1; CDR3aa: CASSSPLSYNEQFF
j_gene: TRBJ2-7; abundance: many; v_gene: TRBV5-1; CDR3aa: CASSLGNLATYEQYF
j_gene: TRBJ1-5; abundance: -; v_gene: TRBV10-3; CDR3aa: CAISEKRGQGSNQPQHF
j_gene: TRBJ1-1; abundance: many; v_gene: TRBV12-3/TRBV12-4; CDR3aa: CASRRSVNTEAFF
j_gene: TRBJ1-1; abundance: few; v_gene: TRBV19; CDR3aa: CASKEGQRVNTEAFF
j_gene: TRBJ1-1; abundance: many; v_gene: TRBV12-3/TRBV12-4; CDR3aa: CASSSDRSNTEAFF
j_gene: TRBJ1-2; abundance: many; v_gene: TRBV30; CDR3aa: CAWSSLGFGYGYTF
j_gene: TRBJ2-7; abundance: many; v_gene: TRBV9; CDR3aa: CASSEDGTPYEQYF
j_gene: TRBJ2-1; abundance: many; v_gene: TRBV7-2; CDR3aa: CASSPGGTRFSEQFF
j_gene: TRBJ1-1; abundance: few; v_gene: TRBV6-1; CDR3aa: CASSHKSGRYTEAFF
j_gene: TRBJ1-5; abundance: few; v_gene: TRBV12-3/TRBV12-4; CDR3aa: CASSVRRAVSNQPQHF
j_gene: TRBJ2-2; abundance: -; v_gene: TRBV29-1; CDR3aa: CSVASSGINTGELFF
j_gene: TRBJ2-7; abundance: many; v_gene: TRBV18; CDR3aa: CASSPEGTGKNEQYF
j_gene: TRBJ2-7; abundance: many; v_gene: TRBV7-2; CDR3aa: CASSLVRWRAAYEQYF
j_gene: TRBJ1-4; abundance: many; v_gene: TRBV2; CDR3aa: CASSEEMAGLNEKLFF
j_gene: TRBJ2-1; abundance: many; v_gene: TRBV5-5; CDR3aa: CASTTTGVAGYNEQFF
j_gene: TRBJ1-4; abundance: many; v_gene: TRBV5-1; CDR3aa: CASSKPTTSTGLNEKLFF
j_gene: TRBJ2-4; abundance: -; v_gene: TRBV20-1; CDR3aa: CSARDPSGDDGNIQYF
j_gene: TRBJ1-1; abundance: -; v_gene: TRBV6-5; CDR3aa: CASSYPGKRDGTEAFF
j_gene: TRBJ1-5; abundance: many; v_gene: TRBV20-1; CDR3aa: CSARRDRADNQPQHF
j_gene: TRBJ1-2; abundance: many; v_gene: TRBV12-3/TRBV12-4; CDR3aa: CASSTGPLGYTF
j_gene: TRBJ2-1; abundance: many; v_gene: TRBV11-2; CDR3aa: CASSPQWAAESYHNEQFF
j_gene: TRBJ2-5; abundance: many; v_gene: TRBV24-1; CDR3aa: CATSPGLVGDFQETQYF
j_gene: TRBJ2-3; abundance: few; v_gene: TRBV7-9; CDR3aa: CASTPEGGSTDTQYF
j_gene: TRBJ1-2; abundance: many; v_gene: TRBV29-1; CDR3aa: CSVEDLQATPLYGYTF
j_gene: TRBJ1-1; abundance: few; v_gene: TRBV4-1; CDR3aa: CASSPARGVPNTEAFF
j_gene: TRBJ1-1; abundance: many; v_gene: TRBV12-3/TRBV12-4; CDR3aa: CASRRLDGPNTEAFF
j_gene: TRBJ1-1; abundance: -; v_gene: TRBV7-3; CDR3aa: CASGLTVGGLAEAFF
j_gene: TRBJ2-2; abundance: many; v_gene: TRBV5-1; CDR3aa: CASSLQGDANTGELFF
j_gene: TRBJ1-6; abundance: many; v_gene: TRBV30; CDR3aa: CAWGWDRENSPLHF
j_gene: TRBJ2-1; abundance: many; v_gene: TRBV13; CDR3aa: CASSLGLDLNEQFF
j_gene: TRBJ1-3; abundance: few; v_gene: TRBV7-8; CDR3aa: CASSYVWGNTIYF
j_gene: TRBJ2-1; abundance: many; v_gene: TRBV24-1; CDR3aa: CATGRQGANEQFF
j_gene: TRBJ1-4; abundance: -; v_gene: TRBV4-1; CDR3aa: CASSQDWGWDEKLFF
j_gene: TRBJ1-2; abundance: few; v_gene: TRBV4-2; CDR3aa: CASSPVSDSTYGYTF
j_gene: TRBJ1-1; abundance: many; v_gene: TRBV5-1; CDR3aa: CASTPEPANTEAFF
j_gene: TRBJ1-2; abundance: few; v_gene: TRBV6-1; CDR3aa: CASRRGDYGYTF
j_gene: TRBJ1-1; abundance: few; v_gene: TRBV19; CDR3aa: CASSIRPKQPGTKNTEAFF
j_gene: TRBJ1-2; abundance: -; v_gene: TRBV28; CDR3aa: CASSFSVTGEYYGYTF
j_gene: TRBJ1-5; abundance: many; v_gene: TRBV6-1; CDR3aa: CASSEAWGGNQPQHF
j_gene: TRBJ1-1; abundance: -; v_gene: TRBV27; CDR3aa: CASRSTGFGAFF
j_gene: TRBJ1-5; abundance: -; v_gene: TRBV6-2/TRBV6-3; CDR3aa: CASSEYSNGEGNQPQHF